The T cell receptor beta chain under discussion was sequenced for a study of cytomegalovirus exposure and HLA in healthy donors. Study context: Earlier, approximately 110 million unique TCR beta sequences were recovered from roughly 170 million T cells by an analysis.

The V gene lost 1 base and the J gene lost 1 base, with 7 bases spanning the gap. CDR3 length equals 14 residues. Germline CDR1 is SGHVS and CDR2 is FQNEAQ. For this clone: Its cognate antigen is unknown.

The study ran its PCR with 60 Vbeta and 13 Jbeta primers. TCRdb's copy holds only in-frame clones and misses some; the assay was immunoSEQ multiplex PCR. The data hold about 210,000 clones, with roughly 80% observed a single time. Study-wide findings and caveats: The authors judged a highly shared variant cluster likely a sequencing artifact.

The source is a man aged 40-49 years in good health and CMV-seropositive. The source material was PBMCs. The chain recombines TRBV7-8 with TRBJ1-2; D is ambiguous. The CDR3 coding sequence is TGTGCCAGCAGCTTAGTCCGGGGTAACTATGGCTACACCTTC. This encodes CASSLVRGNYGYTF.